This T cell receptor beta chain derives from a study of cytomegalovirus exposure and HLA in healthy donors. About the research overall: Genotyping of roughly 400 donors showed that around 81% belonged to the Caucasian-associated ancestry cluster.

Of note for this clone: Its antigen is currently unknown.

The PCR used 60 Vbeta and 13 Jbeta primers. Measured with immunoSEQ multiplex PCR; TCRdb has only the in-frame clones, and not every one. The data hold 130,000 to 150,000 clones, with roughly 76% observed a single time. Study-wide points: When analyzed later, a missense DCLRE1C variant was found to be linked to TCR beta V- and J-gene trimming.

As for the donors, each was a healthy bone marrow donor. V lost 6 bases, J lost 4 bases, and 15 bases lay in between. The germline V gene has CDR1 KGHSH and CDR2 LQKENI. This CDR3 region has 14 residues. The genes are TRBV18 and TRBJ1-1; D is possibly TRBD1 (5 bases). The sequence derives from a human donor in good health. The sequenced sample was PBMCs. Written as DNA, the CDR3 is TGTGCCAGCTCGACGGCCTCCGGGGGCACTGAAGCTTTCTTT. This codes for CASSTASGGTEAFF.